This T cell receptor (beta chain) was sequenced for a study of blood T cell repertoires in COVID-19. Study information: Sites across the United States, Italy and Spain contributed samples from acute and convalescent COVID-19. The cDNA or gDNA used as material had been derived from T cells, B-cell-depleted T cells, or PBMCs.

Under the authors' procedure: By means of reference gene primer amplification, nucleated cell counts were estimated. The data were produced by immunoSEQ multiplex PCR, yet TCRdb's version contains in-frame clones alone and is incomplete. V and J calls and clone size follow that table, whereas D and trimming were derived from the DNA. The table lists about 96,000 clones, approximately 84% of them singletons, with 17% in the top ten. The receptor's source is a woman in her sixties with acute or convalescent COVID-19. What was sequenced was peripheral blood.

The CDR3 protein is CASSYSTGPADTQYF. CDR3 bases: TGTGCCAGCAGTTACTCGACAGGGCCCGCAGATACGCAGTATTTT. The chain is built from TRBV6-6 and TRBJ2-3; 7 nucleotides align to TRBD1. Germline CDR1 and CDR2: MNHNY and SVGAGI (reference sequence). The CDR3 is made up of 15 amino acids. J gave up 4 bases and V 0 bases, and 4 bases lay outside the gene matches.